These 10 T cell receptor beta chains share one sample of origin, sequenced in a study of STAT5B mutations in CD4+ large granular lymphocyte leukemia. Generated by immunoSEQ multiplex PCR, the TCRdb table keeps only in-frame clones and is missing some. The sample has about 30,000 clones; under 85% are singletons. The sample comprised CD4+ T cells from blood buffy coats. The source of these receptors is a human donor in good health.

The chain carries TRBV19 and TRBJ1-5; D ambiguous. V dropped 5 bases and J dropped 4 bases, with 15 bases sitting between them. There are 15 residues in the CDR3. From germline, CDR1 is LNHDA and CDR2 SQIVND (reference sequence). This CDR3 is CASSPRVSINQPQHF. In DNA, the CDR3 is TGTGCCAGTAGTCCACGGGTCTCGATTAATCAGCCCCAGCATTTT.

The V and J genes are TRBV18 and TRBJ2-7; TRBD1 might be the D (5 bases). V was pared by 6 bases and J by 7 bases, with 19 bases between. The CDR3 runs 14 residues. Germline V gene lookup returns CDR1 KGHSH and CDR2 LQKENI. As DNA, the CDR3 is TGTGCCAGCTCTTCCGGCAGGGTCGCTAGGGAGCAGTACTTC. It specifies CASSSGRVAREQYF. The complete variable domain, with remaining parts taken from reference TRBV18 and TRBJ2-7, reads NAGVMQNPRHLVRRRGQEARLRCSPMKGHSHVYWYRQLPEEGLKFMVYLQKENIIDESGMPKERFSAEFPKEGPSILRIQQVVRGDSAAYFCASSSGRVAREQYFGPGTRLTVT.

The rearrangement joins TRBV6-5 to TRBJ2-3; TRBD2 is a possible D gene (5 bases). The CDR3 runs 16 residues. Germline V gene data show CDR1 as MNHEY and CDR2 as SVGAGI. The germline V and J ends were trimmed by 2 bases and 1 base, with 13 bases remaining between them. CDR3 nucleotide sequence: TGTGCCAGCAGTTACCGAGGACTGGGAGGCACAGATACGCAGTATTTT. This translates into CASSYRGLGGTDTQYF.

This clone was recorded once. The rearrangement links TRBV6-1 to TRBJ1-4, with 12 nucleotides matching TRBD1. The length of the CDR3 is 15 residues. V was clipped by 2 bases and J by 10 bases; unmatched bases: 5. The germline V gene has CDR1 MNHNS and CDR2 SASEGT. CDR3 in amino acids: CASSESGQGAGKLFF. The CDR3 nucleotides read TGTGCCAGCAGTGAATCGGGACAGGGGGCAGGAAAACTGTTTTTT.

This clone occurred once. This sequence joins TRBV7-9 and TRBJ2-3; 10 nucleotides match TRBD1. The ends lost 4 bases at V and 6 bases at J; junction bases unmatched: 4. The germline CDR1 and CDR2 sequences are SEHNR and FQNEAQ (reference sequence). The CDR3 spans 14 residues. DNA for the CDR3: TGTGCCAGCAGCTCGACAGGGGGCGGTGATACGCAGTATTTT. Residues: CASSSTGGGDTQYF.

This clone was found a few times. The CDR3 sequence is CASSWTGGDEKLFF. The CDR3 nucleotides read TGCGCCAGCAGCTGGACAGGGGGCGATGAAAAACTGTTTTTT. The chain recombines TRBV5-1 with TRBJ1-4; 11 positions agree with TRBD1. Germline values: CDR1 SGHRS, CDR2 YFSETQ. The J segment lost 6 bases and the V segment lost 3 bases, leaving 1 base of the junction unmatched. CDR3 length: 14 amino acids.

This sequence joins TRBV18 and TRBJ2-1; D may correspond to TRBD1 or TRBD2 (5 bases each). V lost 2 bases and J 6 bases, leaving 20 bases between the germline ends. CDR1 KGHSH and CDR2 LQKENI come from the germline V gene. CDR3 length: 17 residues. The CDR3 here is CASSPTTVGVKTNEQFF. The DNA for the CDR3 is TGTGCCAGCTCACCAACTACAGTGGGGGTAAAGACCAATGAGCAGTTCTTC.

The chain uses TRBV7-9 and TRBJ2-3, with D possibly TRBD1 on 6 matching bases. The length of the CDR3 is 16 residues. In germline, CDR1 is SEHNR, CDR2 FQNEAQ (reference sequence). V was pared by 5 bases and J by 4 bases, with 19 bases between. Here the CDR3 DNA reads TGTGCCAGCAGCCCCGGAAACACAGGGTTCCCAGATACGCAGTATTTT. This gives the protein CASSPGNTGFPDTQYF.

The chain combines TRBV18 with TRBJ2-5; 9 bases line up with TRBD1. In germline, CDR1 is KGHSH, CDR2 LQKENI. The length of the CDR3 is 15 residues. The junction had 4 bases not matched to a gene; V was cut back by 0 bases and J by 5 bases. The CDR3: CASSPPGGQGETQYF. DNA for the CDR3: TGTGCCAGCTCACCACCGGGGGGACAGGGCGAGACCCAGTACTTC.

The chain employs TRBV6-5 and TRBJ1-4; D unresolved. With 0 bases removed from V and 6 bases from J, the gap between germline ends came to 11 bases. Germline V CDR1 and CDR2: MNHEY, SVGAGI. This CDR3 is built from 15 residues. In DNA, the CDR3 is TGTGCCAGCAGTTACTCGGGTACGGTGGATGAAAAACTGTTTTTT. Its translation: CASSYSGTVDEKLFF.